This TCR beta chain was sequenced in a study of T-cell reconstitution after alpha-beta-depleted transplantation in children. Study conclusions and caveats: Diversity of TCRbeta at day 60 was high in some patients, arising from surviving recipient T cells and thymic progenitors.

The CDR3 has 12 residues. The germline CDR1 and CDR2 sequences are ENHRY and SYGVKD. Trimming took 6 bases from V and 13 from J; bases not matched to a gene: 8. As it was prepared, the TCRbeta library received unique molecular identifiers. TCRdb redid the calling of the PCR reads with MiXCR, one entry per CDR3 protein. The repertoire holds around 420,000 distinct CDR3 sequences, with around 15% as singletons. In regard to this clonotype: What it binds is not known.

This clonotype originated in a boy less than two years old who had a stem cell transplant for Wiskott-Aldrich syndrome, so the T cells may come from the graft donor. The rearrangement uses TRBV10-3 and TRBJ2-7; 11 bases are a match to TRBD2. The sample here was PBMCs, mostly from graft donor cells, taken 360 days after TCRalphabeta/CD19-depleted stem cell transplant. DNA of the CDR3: TGTGCCATCAGCGCCCTAGCGGGAGGTGTATACTTC. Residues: CAISALAGGVYF.